This T cell receptor (beta chain) was captured in a study of T cells after yellow fever vaccination. Each CDR3 protein is one row after TCRdb ran MiXCR on the 5' RACE reads. The table shows roughly 330,000 distinct CDR3 sequences, with around 6.8% occurring only once. Germline CDR1 and CDR2: MNHEY and SMNVEV (reference sequence). This CDR3 spans 13 amino acids. Trimming took 7 bases from V and 7 from J, leaving 13 bases between them. The chain recombines TRBV27 with TRBJ2-2; no definite D call. The source was PBMCs, collected roughly 46 days after the first yellow fever vaccination. The source is a young man who received the YFV17D yellow fever vaccine. CDR3 in DNA: TGTGCCAGCACCCCGGAGTGGGGCGGGGAGCTGTTTTTT. Translated: CASTPEWGGELFF.